The source of this T cell receptor beta chain is a study of tumor-infiltrating lymphocytes in primary liver carcinoma. Priming with a constant-region primer yielded TCR beta cDNA from 400 to 550 ng total RNA. It was through three nested multiplex PCR rounds of slightly modified ARM-PCR that TCR beta libraries arose. The first two PCR rounds used TRBV1-TRBV30 primers with a Cbeta primer, 10 cycles each. TCRdb re-derived calls from the multiplex PCR reads in MiXCR, one entry per CDR3 protein. The data show approximately 300,000 distinct CDR3 sequences, 65% seen once. Germline values: CDR1 MDHEN, CDR2 SYDVKM. Between the trimmed V and J ends, which lost 3 bases and 5 bases, there was a span of 8 bases. The CDR3 runs to 14 residues. Researchers drew blood RNA from unsorted whole blood and extracted germline DNA as well.

Sequences were obtained from peripheral blood. The sequence derives from a middle-aged man with primary liver carcinoma and hepatitis B virus infection. The genes are TRBV28 and TRBJ1-6; D uncertain. The CDR3 DNA is TGTGCCAGCAGTTTTAGTTTAGATAATTCACCCCTCCACTTT. Encoded protein: CASSFSLDNSPLHF.